Listed below are T cell receptor beta chains from one sample, sequenced in a study of yellow fever vaccine responses in identical twins. TCRdb re-analysed the RT-PCR reads in MiXCR, keeping a single row per CDR3 protein. The sample yields roughly 36,000 distinct CDR3 sequences, 60% seen once. Sequenced material: T cells from blood (PBMCs), unsorted or a sorted subset (not recorded which), taken before or after yellow fever vaccination (not recorded which). Receptors originate from a woman younger than 35 who received the yellow fever vaccine. CDR3s include the opening cysteine and the closing phenylalanine or tryptophan. The order of the fields is CDR3 DNA, CDR3 protein, V gene, CDR3 length, clone size, J gene, D gene. D genes are given only for firm matches. Clone size is stated in some rows and not others, as once, few, many or a class when expanded.

TGTGCCAGCAGCTTAGGGGCGGGGGACACAGATACGCAGTATTTT,CASSLGAGDTDTQYF,TRBV11-1,15,few,TRBJ2-3,TRBD2
TGTGCCAGCAGTGAAGCGGGCGGTTGGAATGCAGCCAAAAACATTCAGTACTTC,CASSEAGGWNAAKNIQYF,TRBV2,18,NA,TRBJ2-4,NA
TGCGCCAGCAGTGAGTCGTGGCGGGGCTCATACAATGAGCAGTTCTTC,CASSESWRGSYNEQFF,TRBV10-1,16,NA,TRBJ2-1,NA
TGTGCCAGCAGTTTAAGCCGGATCTATGGCTACACCTTC,CASSLSRIYGYTF,TRBV12-3/TRBV12-4,13,NA,TRBJ1-2,NA
TGTGCCAGCAGCTTAGGCGGGACCCCCTCCTACGAGCAGTACTTC,CASSLGGTPSYEQYF,TRBV7-6,15,NA,TRBJ2-7,NA
TGTGCCAGTAGTATAAATTGGACACCCTACAATGAGCAGTTCTTC,CASSINWTPYNEQFF,TRBV19,15,NA,TRBJ2-1,NA
TGTGCCAGCAGCATGACCCTTGGCTACACCTTC,CASSMTLGYTF,TRBV11-1,11,few,TRBJ1-2,NA
TGCGCCAGCAGCCAACAGGTCCAAGAGACCCAGTACTTC,CASSQQVQETQYF,TRBV4-3,13,NA,TRBJ2-5,NA
TGTGCCAGCACCTCGCCGGGTTCCCATGGCTACACCTTC,CASTSPGSHGYTF,TRBV27,13,NA,TRBJ1-2,NA
TGTGCCAGCTCACCAGGACTAGCGTTCACCTACGAGCAGTACTTC,CASSPGLAFTYEQYF,TRBV18,15,few,TRBJ2-7,TRBD2
TGTGCCAGCAGCAGACAGAAAACCACAGATACGCAGTATTTT,CASSRQKTTDTQYF,TRBV16,14,NA,TRBJ2-3,NA
TGCGCCAGCAGCCAAGAATTCTACGAGAGGGAGACCCAGTACTTC,CASSQEFYERETQYF,TRBV4-1,15,NA,TRBJ2-5,NA
TGTGCCAGCAGCTTAGACATAGCGGTTTCCTACGAGCAGTACTTC,CASSLDIAVSYEQYF,TRBV11-3,15,few,TRBJ2-7,NA
TGTGCCAGCAGCGTCTCCGACCGGGACGCACCCTACGAGCAGTACTTC,CASSVSDRDAPYEQYF,TRBV9,16,few,TRBJ2-7,NA
TGCAGTGCTAGAGATTTAGCTGAGCAGTTCTTC,CSARDLAEQFF,TRBV20-1,11,once,TRBJ2-1,NA
TGCAGTGCTAGAGAGGCAGGTTACTCTGGAAACACCATATATTTT,CSAREAGYSGNTIYF,TRBV20-1,15,NA,TRBJ1-3,NA
TGTGCCACTAAACGGGGCGGAACTGGGGCCAACGTCCTGACTTTC,CATKRGGTGANVLTF,TRBV28,15,NA,TRBJ2-6,NA
TGTGCCAGCAGCTTAGTGGGGGGGACCTTTAATGAAAAACTGTTTTTT,CASSLVGGTFNEKLFF,TRBV7-2,16,NA,TRBJ1-4,NA
TGTGCCAGCAGCTTGGGGGGGAATTCACCCCTCCACTTT,CASSLGGNSPLHF,TRBV6-1,13,NA,TRBJ1-6,NA
TGCAGTGCCACCGACAGTTTCCGGTCCTACGAGCAGTACTTC,CSATDSFRSYEQYF,TRBV20-1,14,NA,TRBJ2-7,NA
TGTGCCAGCAGTCAGACAGGGAAAGCCTACAATGAGCAGTTCTTC,CASSQTGKAYNEQFF,TRBV2,15,NA,TRBJ2-1,TRBD1
TGTGCCAGCAGCTTACTTGTCGGCCCTGGGACCCAGTACTTC,CASSLLVGPGTQYF,TRBV7-9,14,NA,TRBJ2-5,NA
TGTGCCAGCAGGGGACAGGGGAGGGATGAGCAGTTCTTC,CASRGQGRDEQFF,TRBV25-1,13,NA,TRBJ2-1,TRBD1
TGTGCCAGCAGCCCAGGACTAGCGGGCGTACAAGAGACCCAGTACTTC,CASSPGLAGVQETQYF,TRBV5-5,16,NA,TRBJ2-5,TRBD2
TGTGCCAGCAGCTTAGGGGCGTACCAGAGCTCCTACAATGAGCAGTTCTTC,CASSLGAYQSSYNEQFF,TRBV7-6,17,NA,TRBJ2-1,NA
TGTGCCAGCAGAGAGCGACACCCGAGCTCCTACAATGAGCAGTTCTTC,CASRERHPSSYNEQFF,TRBV2,16,NA,TRBJ2-1,NA
TGCGCCAGCAGTGAGTCGAGATCGGGCTTCTCCTACAATGAGCAGTTCTTC,CASSESRSGFSYNEQFF,TRBV10-1,17,NA,TRBJ2-1,NA
TGCGCCAGCAGCATCGGGGCTGGGGCCAACGTCCTGACTTTC,CASSIGAGANVLTF,TRBV5-1,14,once,TRBJ2-6,NA
TGTGCCACCAGCGGGGTTTACGAGCAGTACTTC,CATSGVYEQYF,TRBV15,11,NA,TRBJ2-7,NA
TGTGCCAGCAGTTACTCCCCAAGACAGATCAGCTACGAGCAGTACTTC,CASSYSPRQISYEQYF,TRBV6-5,16,NA,TRBJ2-7,NA
TGTGCCAGCTCACCACCTAGCACAGATACGCAGTATTTT,CASSPPSTDTQYF,TRBV18,13,NA,TRBJ2-3,NA
TGTGCCAGCAGTGAATCACGGGGGGCCGGGGAGACCCAGTACTTC,CASSESRGAGETQYF,TRBV2,15,NA,TRBJ2-5,NA
TGTGCCAGCACCGAAGGGACAGGGACCTACAATGAGCAGTTCTTC,CASTEGTGTYNEQFF,TRBV5-6,15,NA,TRBJ2-1,TRBD1
TGCAGCGACCTTCCGGGGGGCTCTGGCTACACCTTC,CSDLPGGSGYTF,TRBV29-1,12,few,TRBJ1-2,NA
TGTGCCAGCAGTGACAGGAGACACTACGAGCAGTACTTC,CASSDRRHYEQYF,TRBV6-4,13,few,TRBJ2-7,NA
TGCGCCAGCAGCCTCCAAGCGACATCCACAGATACGCAGTATTTT,CASSLQATSTDTQYF,TRBV5-1,15,NA,TRBJ2-3,NA
TGTGCCAGTAGTATAGTTAACTTGGGTGAAGCTTTCTTT,CASSIVNLGEAFF,TRBV19,13,NA,TRBJ1-1,NA
TGTGCCAGCAGCCGACAGGGTCGCTACGAGCAGTACTTC,CASSRQGRYEQYF,TRBV13,13,NA,TRBJ2-7,TRBD1
TGTGCCAGCAGTGAAGCGGGGCTAGCGGTCAATGAGCAGTTCTTC,CASSEAGLAVNEQFF,TRBV2,15,NA,TRBJ2-1,TRBD2
TGCAGCGTTGAAGTCGGCCAGCGGAGGCCGAACAATGAGCAGTTCTTC,CSVEVGQRRPNNEQFF,TRBV29-1,16,few,TRBJ2-1,NA
TGTGCCAGCAGCTCGGGCCCCAACTCCTACAATGAGCAGTTCTTC,CASSSGPNSYNEQFF,TRBV7-1,15,NA,TRBJ2-1,NA
TGCGCCAGCAGCCACGACCCCACTAGCACAGATACGCAGTATTTT,CASSHDPTSTDTQYF,TRBV5-1,15,NA,TRBJ2-3,NA